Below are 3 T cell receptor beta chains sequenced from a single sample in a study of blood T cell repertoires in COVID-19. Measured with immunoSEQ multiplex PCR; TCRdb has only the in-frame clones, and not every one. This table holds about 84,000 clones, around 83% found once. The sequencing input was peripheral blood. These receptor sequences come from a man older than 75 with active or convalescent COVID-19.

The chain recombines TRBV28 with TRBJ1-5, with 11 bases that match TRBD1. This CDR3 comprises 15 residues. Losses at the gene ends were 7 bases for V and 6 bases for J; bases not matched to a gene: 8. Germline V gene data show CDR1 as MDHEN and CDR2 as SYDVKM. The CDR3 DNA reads TGTGCCAGCACCCCGTGGGACAGGGGGAGTCAGCCCCAGCATTTT. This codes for CASTPWDRGSQPQHF.

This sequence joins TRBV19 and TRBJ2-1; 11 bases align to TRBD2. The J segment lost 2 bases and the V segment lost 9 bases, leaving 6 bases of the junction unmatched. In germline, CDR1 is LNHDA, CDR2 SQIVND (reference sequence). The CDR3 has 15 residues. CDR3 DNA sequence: TGTGCCAGCAGGGTAGCGGGAGGGCCCTACAATGAGCAGTTCTTC. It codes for CASRVAGGPYNEQFF. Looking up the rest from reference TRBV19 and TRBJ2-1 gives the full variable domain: DGGITQSPKYLFRKEGQNVTLSCEQNLNHDAMYWYRQDPGQGLRLIYYSQIVNDFQKGDIAEGYSVSREKKESFPLTVTSAQKNPTAFYLCASRVAGGPYNEQFFGPGTRLTVL.

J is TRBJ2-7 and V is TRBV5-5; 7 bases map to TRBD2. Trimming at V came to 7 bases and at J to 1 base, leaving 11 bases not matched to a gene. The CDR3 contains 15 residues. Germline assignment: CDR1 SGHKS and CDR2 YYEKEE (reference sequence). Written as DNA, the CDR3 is TGTGCCAGCGCATTCGTAGCGGGTGCTTCCTACGAGCAGTACTTC. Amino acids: CASAFVAGASYEQYF.